The clone carrying this T cell receptor beta chain was seen ten or more times. Its specificity is not known. The data belong to a study of T cell responses to AZD1222 COVID-19 vaccine. General study findings and limits: Spike was spanned by vaccine-associated CD4 TCRs, which were dominant at 160-218 and 743-854. Only a handful of AZD1222 recipients, roughly six in all, had baseline seropositivity. Donor demographics were predominantly white British with a female majority; clonal diversity may be underestimated.

Repertoires were generated with immunoSEQ multiplex PCR, while TCRdb's copy carries only in-frame clones and drops some. The sample records under 200,000 clones, 94% being singletons. The CDR3 has 16 residues. The V gene's germline CDR1 is LGHDT and CDR2 YNNKEL (reference sequence). V was clipped by 0 bases and J by 0 bases, with 6 bases between them. The sequence was obtained from an adult in good health. The specimen was peripheral blood, collected on day 0 of AZD1222 vaccination. This rearrangement joins TRBV3-1 (or the pseudogene TRBV3-2) to TRBJ2-6; D remains ambiguous. As DNA, the CDR3 is TGTGCCAGCAGCCAAGATATGGGCTCTGGGGCCAACGTCCTGACTTTC. It codes for CASSQDMGSGANVLTF.